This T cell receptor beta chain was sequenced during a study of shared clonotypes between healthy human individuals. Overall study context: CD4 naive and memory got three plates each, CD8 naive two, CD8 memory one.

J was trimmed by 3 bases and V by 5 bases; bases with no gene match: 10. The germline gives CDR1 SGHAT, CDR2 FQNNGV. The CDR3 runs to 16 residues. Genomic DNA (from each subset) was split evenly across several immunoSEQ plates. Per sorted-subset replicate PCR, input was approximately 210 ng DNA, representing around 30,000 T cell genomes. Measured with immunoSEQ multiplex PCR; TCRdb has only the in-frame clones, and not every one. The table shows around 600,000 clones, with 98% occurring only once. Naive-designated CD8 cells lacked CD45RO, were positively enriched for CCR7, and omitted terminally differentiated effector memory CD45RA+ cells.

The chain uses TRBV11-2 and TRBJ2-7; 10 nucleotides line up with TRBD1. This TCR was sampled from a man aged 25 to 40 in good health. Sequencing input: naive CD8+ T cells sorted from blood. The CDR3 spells CASSRSARTGGYEQYF. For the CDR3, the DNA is TGTGCCAGCAGCCGAAGCGCTCGGACAGGGGGCTACGAGCAGTACTTC.